Listed here are 14 T cell receptor beta chains from one sample, sequenced in a study of blood T cell repertoires in COVID-19. The protocol was immunoSEQ multiplex PCR, while the TCRdb copy is restricted to in-frame clones and leaves out a portion. The sample contains some 190,000 clones, 82% of which appear only once. Input material: peripheral blood. These receptor sequences come from an older woman with COVID-19, enrolled during active disease.

The V and J genes are TRBV25-1 and TRBJ1-2; possible D gene TRBD1, 5 bases. V was pared by 1 base and J by 3 bases, with 9 bases between. The CDR3 has 14 residues. Germline V CDR1 and CDR2: MGHDK, SYGVNS. CDR3 sequence reads: CASSEFGGHYGYTF. The CDR3 DNA follows: TGTGCCAGCAGTGAATTCGGGGGACACTATGGCTACACCTTC.

This sequence joins TRBV7-9 and TRBJ1-2; tentative D call: TRBD1 (5 bases). V lost 4 bases, J lost 1 base, and 22 bases lay in between. The CDR3 length is 18 residues. CDR1 and CDR2 from the germline V gene are SEHNR and FQNEAQ (reference sequence). The chain's CDR3 is CASSSARDWEPNNYGYTF. The DNA for the CDR3 is TGTGCCAGCAGCTCCGCTCGGGACTGGGAGCCAAATAACTATGGCTACACCTTC.

This chain uses TRBV12-5 with TRBJ2-7, with 8 bases lining up with TRBD1. V shed 1 base and J 3 bases; nucleotides not matched to a gene: 8. The CDR3 consists of 16 residues. Germline CDR1 LGHNT, CDR2 FRNRAP. As DNA, the CDR3 is TGTGCTAGTGGTTTGGCTACCGGGACAGGCGGCTACGAGCAGTACTTC. Translation gives CASGLATGTGGYEQYF.

The chain joins TRBV28 to TRBJ2-2; D possibly corresponds to TRBD2 (6 bases). The CDR3 is 14 residues long. Germline CDR1 MDHEN, CDR2 SYDVKM. V lost 7 bases and J lost 4, with 13 bases in between. In nucleotides, the CDR3 is TGTGCCAGCACCCTTGGAGGGCTCACCGGGGAGCTGTTTTTT. Residues: CASTLGGLTGELFF.

The chain carries TRBV5-4 and TRBJ2-2, with 7 nucleotides matching TRBD1. The V gene's germline CDR1 is SGHNT and CDR2 YYREEE (reference sequence). The CDR3 runs 15 residues. V shed 4 bases and J 2 bases; nucleotides not matched to a gene: 5. CDR3 sequence reads: CASSGRQGNTGELFF. CDR3 DNA sequence: TGTGCCAGCAGCGGACGACAGGGTAACACCGGGGAGCTGTTTTTT.

This clone was counted between two and nine times. The chain joins TRBV3-1 (or the pseudogene TRBV3-2) to TRBJ1-2, with a tentative D call TRBD1 (6 bases). In germline, CDR1 is LGHDT, CDR2 YNNKEL (reference sequence). The CDR3 extends over 13 amino acids. V shed 10 bases and J shed 3 bases, with 15 bases lying between them. CDR3 bases: TGTGCCAAGGGGAGGGGGTTCGACTATGGCTACACCTTC. Its protein is CAKGRGFDYGYTF.

The table lists this clone with a count of one. The genes are TRBV5-1 and TRBJ1-1, with 7 bases lining up with TRBD1. Germline lookup yields CDR1 SGHRS and CDR2 YFSETQ. Unmatched junction bases numbered 8, after V lost 2 bases and J lost 4 bases. This CDR3 is built from 15 residues. The CDR3 sequence: CASSFDRVGITEAFF. For the CDR3, the DNA is TGCGCCAGCAGCTTCGACAGGGTCGGGATCACTGAAGCTTTCTTT.

Written as DNA, the CDR3 is TGTGCCAGCTCACCCCAGGGGAGCTCCTACGAGCAGTACTTC. Its translation is CASSPQGSSYEQYF. The chain joins TRBV18 to TRBJ2-7, with D maybe TRBD1 (6 bases). Germline V gene lookup returns CDR1 KGHSH and CDR2 LQKENI. The CDR3 length is 14 residues. V was clipped by 3 bases and J by 0 bases, with 9 bases between them.

The chain is built from TRBV24-1 and TRBJ2-3, with TRBD2 matching over 9 bases. J was trimmed by 5 bases and V by 4 bases; bases with no gene match: 6. Germline lookup yields CDR1 KGHDR and CDR2 SFDVKD. This CDR3 is built from 15 residues. The chain's CDR3 is CATSDPGTSLDTQYF. As DNA, the CDR3 is TGTGCCACCAGTGACCCCGGGACTAGCCTAGATACGCAGTATTTT.

The rearrangement joins TRBV7-3 to TRBJ1-1; TRBD1 might be the D (6 bases). V shed 2 bases and J shed 2 bases, with 12 bases lying between them. Germline-derived CDR1 and CDR2 are SGHTA and FQGTGA. This CDR3 has 15 amino acids. The chain's CDR3 is CASSLGGGQNTEAFF. The CDR3 nucleotides are TGTGCCAGCAGCTTAGGCGGGGGGCAAAACACTGAAGCTTTCTTT.

This chain connects TRBV5-4 to TRBJ2-5; 13 bases map to TRBD2. After removal of 3 bases from V and 4 bases from J, the junction contained 12 bases not matched to a gene. The CDR3 covers 18 residues. The V gene's germline CDR1 is SGHNT and CDR2 YYREEE (reference sequence). CDR3 amino acids: CASSSGTSGTQVVETQYF. In DNA form, the CDR3 reads TGTGCCAGCAGCTCCGGGACTAGCGGGACACAGGTCGTAGAGACCCAGTACTTC.

The chain has TRBV9 and TRBJ1-1; D not resolved. Germline CDR1 reads SGDLS; CDR2 reads YYNGEE. Trimming left V 0 bases short and J 0 bases short, with 15 bases between. The CDR3 length is 17 residues. The CDR3 DNA reads TGTGCCAGCAGCGTAGACGGGCGGAGGGTCATGAACACTGAAGCTTTCTTT. This sequence encodes CASSVDGRRVMNTEAFF.

The chain carries TRBV3-1 (or the pseudogene TRBV3-2) and TRBJ2-7; 8 positions agree with TRBD2. With 3 bases clipped from V and 3 bases from J, the junction kept 7 bases outside the gene matches. CDR1 is LGHDT, CDR2 YNNKEL, per germline (reference sequence). The CDR3 runs 15 residues. CDR3 DNA: TGTGCCAGCAGCCAGGGACTAGGAGGACTCTACGAGCAGTACGTC. This gives the protein CASSQGLGGLYEQYV.

Here the CDR3 DNA reads TGTGCCAGCAGTGAAGGGACAGGGGGCGTAAGATATGGCTACACCTTC. It encodes CASSEGTGGVRYGYTF. V usage is TRBV6-1 and J usage is TRBJ1-2, with 11 bases matching TRBD1. Germline V CDR1 and CDR2: MNHNS, SASEGT. The ends lost 1 base at V and 5 bases at J; junction bases unmatched: 6. The CDR3 length is 16 residues.